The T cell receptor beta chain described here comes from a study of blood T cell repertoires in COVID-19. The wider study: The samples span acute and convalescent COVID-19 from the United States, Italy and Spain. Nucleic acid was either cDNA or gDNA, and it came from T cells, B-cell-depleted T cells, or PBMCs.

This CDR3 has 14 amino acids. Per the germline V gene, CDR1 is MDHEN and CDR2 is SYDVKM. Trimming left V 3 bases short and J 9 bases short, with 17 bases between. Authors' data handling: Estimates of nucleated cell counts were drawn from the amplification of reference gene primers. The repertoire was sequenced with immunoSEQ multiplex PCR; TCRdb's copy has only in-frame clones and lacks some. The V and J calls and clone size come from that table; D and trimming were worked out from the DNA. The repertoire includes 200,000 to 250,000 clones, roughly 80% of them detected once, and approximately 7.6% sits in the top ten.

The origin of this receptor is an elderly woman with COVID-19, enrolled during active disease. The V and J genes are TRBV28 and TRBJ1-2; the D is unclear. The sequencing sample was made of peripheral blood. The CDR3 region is CASSFPREAISYTF. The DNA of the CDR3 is TGTGCCAGCAGTTTCCCTCGGGAGGCGATAAGCTACACCTTC.